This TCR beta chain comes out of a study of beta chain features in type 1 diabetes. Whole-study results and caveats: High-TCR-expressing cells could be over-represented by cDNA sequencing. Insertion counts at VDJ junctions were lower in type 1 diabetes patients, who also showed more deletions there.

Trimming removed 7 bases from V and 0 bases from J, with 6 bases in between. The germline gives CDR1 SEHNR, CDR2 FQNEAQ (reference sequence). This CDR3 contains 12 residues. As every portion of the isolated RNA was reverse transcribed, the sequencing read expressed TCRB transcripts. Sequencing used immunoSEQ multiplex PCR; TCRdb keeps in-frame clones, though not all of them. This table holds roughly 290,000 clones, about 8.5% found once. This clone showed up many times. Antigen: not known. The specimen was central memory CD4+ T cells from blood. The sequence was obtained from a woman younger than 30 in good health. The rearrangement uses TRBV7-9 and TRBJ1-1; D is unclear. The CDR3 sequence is CASTRMNTEAFF. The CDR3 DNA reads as TGTGCCAGCACGCGAATGAACACTGAAGCTTTCTTT.